This T cell receptor beta chain was recovered during a study of blood T cell repertoires in COVID-19. This clone is a singleton in its sample. Profiling relied on immunoSEQ multiplex PCR, and the TCRdb table lists in-frame clones only, not all of them. The sample contains around 290,000 clones, 70% to 90% of which appear only once. In germline, CDR1 is LGHNT, CDR2 FRNRAP. The CDR3 has 15 amino acids. V lost 0 bases and J 4 bases, leaving 12 bases between the germline ends. This clonotype was obtained from a woman aged 70-85 years with COVID-19, enrolled during active disease. The sequenced sample consisted of peripheral blood. The chain links TRBV12-5 to TRBJ1-1; TRBD1 might be the D (6 bases). The CDR3, as DNA: TGTGCTAGTGGTTTGGTACATTCAGGGGTCACTGAAGCTTTCTTT. Encoded protein: CASGLVHSGVTEAFF.